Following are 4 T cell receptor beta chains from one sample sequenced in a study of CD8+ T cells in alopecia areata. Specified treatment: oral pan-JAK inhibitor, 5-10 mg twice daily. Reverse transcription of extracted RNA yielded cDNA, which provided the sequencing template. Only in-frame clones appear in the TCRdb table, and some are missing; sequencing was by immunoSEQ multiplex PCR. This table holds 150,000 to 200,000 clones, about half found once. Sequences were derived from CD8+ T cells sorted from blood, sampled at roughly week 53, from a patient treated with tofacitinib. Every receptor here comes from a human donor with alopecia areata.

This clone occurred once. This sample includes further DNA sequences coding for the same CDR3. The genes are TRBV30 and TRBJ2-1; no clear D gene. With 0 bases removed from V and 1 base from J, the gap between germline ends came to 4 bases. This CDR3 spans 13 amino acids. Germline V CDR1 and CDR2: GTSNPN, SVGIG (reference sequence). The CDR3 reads CAWSVGSYNEQFF. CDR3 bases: TGTGCCTGGAGTGTGGGATCCTACAATGAGCAGTTCTTC. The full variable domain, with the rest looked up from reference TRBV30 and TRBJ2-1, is SQTIHQWPATLVQPVGSPLSLECTVEGTSNPNLYWYRQAAGRGLQLLFYSVGIGQISSEVPQNLSASRPQDRQFILSSKKLLLSDSGFYLCAWSVGSYNEQFFGPGTRLTVL.

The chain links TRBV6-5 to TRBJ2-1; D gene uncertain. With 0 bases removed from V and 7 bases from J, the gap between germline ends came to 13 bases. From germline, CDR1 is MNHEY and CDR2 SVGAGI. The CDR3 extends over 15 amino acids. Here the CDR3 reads CASSYSVGSRNEQFF. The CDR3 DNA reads TGTGCCAGCAGTTACTCTGTGGGTTCGAGGAATGAGCAGTTCTTC.

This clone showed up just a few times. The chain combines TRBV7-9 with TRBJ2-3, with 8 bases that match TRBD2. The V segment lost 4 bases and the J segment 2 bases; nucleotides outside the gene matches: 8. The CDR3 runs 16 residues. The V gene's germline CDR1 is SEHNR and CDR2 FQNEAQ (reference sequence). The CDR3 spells CASSSGTRIDTDTQYF. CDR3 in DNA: TGTGCCAGCAGCTCCGGGACTAGAATCGACACAGATACGCAGTATTTT.

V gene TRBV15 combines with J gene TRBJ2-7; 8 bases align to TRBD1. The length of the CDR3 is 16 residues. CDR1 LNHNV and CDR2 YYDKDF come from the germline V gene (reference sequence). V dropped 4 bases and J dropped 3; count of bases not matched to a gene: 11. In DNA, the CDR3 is TGTGCCACCAGCAAAGGCAGGGGGCATCCCAACTACGAGCAGTACTTC. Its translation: CATSKGRGHPNYEQYF.